This paragraph covers one T cell receptor (beta chain) sequence. Antigen: not known. This sample stems from a study of response to subunit inactivated influenza vaccine. TCRdb independently ran MiXCR on the RT-PCR reads; one entry per CDR3 protein. In the table there are fewer than 650,000 distinct CDR3 sequences, roughly 13% of which are singletons. The V end was cut by 3 bases, the J end by 4 bases, with 12 bases between. Germline CDR1 and CDR2: MNHEY and SMNVEV (reference sequence). The CDR3 totals 15 residues. Findings and caveats of the study: The study's authors posited that every seasonal influenza vaccination enlists few new T cells.

Sample: PBMCs from blood, taken around seven weeks after vaccination. The chain links TRBV27 to TRBJ2-2; D ambiguous. The sequence was collected from a man in his fifties who received an inactivated influenza vaccine. The CDR3 loop is CASSFSTTPTGELFF. The CDR3 DNA reads TGTGCCAGCAGTTTCTCTACTACTCCCACCGGGGAGCTGTTTTTT.